This T cell receptor (beta chain) is drawn from a study of control samples from healthy donors and cancer patients. Repertoires were generated with immunoSEQ multiplex PCR, while TCRdb's copy carries only in-frame clones and drops some. The table records tens of thousands of clones, approximately 92% of them present only once. The receptor's source is a man aged 30 to 45 with colorectal cancer. Sequencing used PBMCs.

The CDR3 is CASGRRTYEQYF. The CDR3 DNA follows: TGTGCCAGTGGAAGGAGAACCTACGAGCAGTACTTC. The V and J genes are TRBV9 and TRBJ2-7; D unclear. Trimming cost V 8 bases and J 2 bases, with 11 bases left between them. Germline CDR1 SGDLS, CDR2 YYNGEE. The CDR3 spans 12 residues.